Below are 32 T cell receptor beta chains sequenced from a single sample in a study of blood T cells in healthy people across ages. A J-beta primer mix and a sample-barcoded 5' primer were used in a second PCR of about 6 to 12 cycles. TCRdb itself ran the 5' RACE reads through MiXCR, one entry per CDR3 protein. The table lists about 1.1 million distinct CDR3 sequences, less than 45% of them singletons. Sequenced input: blood. Receptors originate from a young man in good health.

This clonotype turned up a few times. This rearrangement joins TRBV11-2 to TRBJ2-1; TRBD1 aligns across 7 bases. With 6 bases clipped from V and 4 bases from J, the junction kept 9 bases outside the gene matches. Looked up from germline, CDR1 is SGHAT and CDR2 is FQNNGV. The CDR3 runs to 15 residues. CDR3 sequence reads: CASRFSQGRYNEQFF. For the CDR3, the DNA is TGTGCCAGCAGGTTCTCACAGGGGAGATACAATGAGCAGTTCTTC.

A few counts support this clonotype. This chain joins TRBV7-3 and TRBJ2-3; a weak D match, TRBD1 (5 bases). Germline CDR1 reads SGHTA; CDR2 reads FQGTGA. V gave up 5 bases and J gave up 2 bases, with 14 bases separating them. The CDR3 contains 15 residues. This CDR3 reads CASSPMGLYTDTQYF. The CDR3 bases are TGTGCCAGCAGCCCGATGGGGCTATACACAGATACGCAGTATTTT. The whole variable domain, filled in from reference TRBV7-3 and TRBJ2-3, reads GAGVSQTPSNKVTEKGKYVELRCDPISGHTALYWYRQSLGQGPEFLIYFQGTGAADDSGLPNDRFFAVRPEGSVSTLKIQRTERGDSAVYLCASSPMGLYTDTQYFGPGTRLTVL.

As to this clonotype: At one end, the junction sequence differs from germline, possibly due to a read error. The genes are TRBV3-1 and TRBJ1-1; D is ambiguous. The CDR3 has 14 amino acids. Per the germline V gene, CDR1 is LGHDT and CDR2 is YNNKEL (reference sequence). The CDR3 loop reads CAGSQVNKNTEAFF. For the CDR3, the DNA is TGTGCCGGCAGCCAAGTCAATAAGAACACTGAAGCTTTCTTT.

The chain has TRBV5-6 and TRBJ1-2; D possibly corresponds to TRBD1 (6 bases). The length of the CDR3 is 15 residues. Germline CDR1 reads SGHDT; CDR2 reads YYEEEE. Trimming removed 0 bases at V and 2 bases at J, with 11 bases between. Written as DNA, the CDR3 is TGTGCCAGCAGCTTGGAAACAGGGTGGAACTATGGCTACACCTTC. It translates to CASSLETGWNYGYTF.

The V gene is TRBV7-3, the J gene TRBJ2-5, with D maybe TRBD2 (7 bases). CDR1 is SGHTA, CDR2 FQGTGA, per germline. The ends were cut back, 0 bases at V and 11 bases at J, with 22 bases in the middle. The CDR3 contains 16 residues. The CDR3 loop is CASSLTLRGGAGEQYF. The CDR3 bases are TGTGCCAGCAGCTTAACGTTGAGAGGGGGGGCCGGTGAGCAGTACTTC. The full variable domain, with the rest looked up from reference TRBV7-3 and TRBJ2-5, is GAGVSQTPSNKVTEKGKYVELRCDPISGHTALYWYRQSLGQGPEFLIYFQGTGAADDSGLPNDRFFAVRPEGSVSTLKIQRTERGDSAVYLCASSLTLRGGAGEQYFGPGTRLLVL.

This clonotype was found many times. The CDR3 sequence: CATSDAYLGEQFF. Here the CDR3 DNA reads TGTGCCACCAGTGACGCTTACCTAGGTGAGCAGTTCTTC. This rearrangement joins TRBV24-1 to TRBJ2-1, with unresolved D. V was cut by 4 bases and J by 9 bases, with 12 bases left in between. CDR3 length: 13 amino acids. Germline assignment: CDR1 KGHDR and CDR2 SFDVKD.

This clonotype occurred many times. The chain carries TRBV5-6 and TRBJ1-4; TRBD1 aligns across 8 bases. The germline gives CDR1 SGHDT, CDR2 YYEEEE. J lost 8 bases, V lost 0 bases, and 0 bases had no gene match. This CDR3 is built from 13 residues. The CDR3 here is CASSLGTGEKLFF. CDR3 in DNA: TGTGCCAGCAGCTTGGGGACAGGGGAAAAACTGTTTTTT.

The table lists this clonotype with a few counts. The chain couples TRBV12-3 or TRBV12-4 to TRBJ2-5; perhaps TRBD2 as D (5 bases). The germline V and J ends were trimmed by 8 bases and 11 bases, with 21 bases remaining between them. This CDR3 contains 13 residues. CDR3 sequence: CASGERASNEQYF. In DNA form, the CDR3 reads TGTGCCAGCGGAGAGAGGGCCTCCAATGAGCAGTACTTC.

The CDR3 protein is CASSQGEGRTYNEQFF. The CDR3 DNA reads as TGCGCCAGCAGCCAAGGGGAGGGGAGAACCTACAATGAGCAGTTCTTC. The chain couples TRBV4-1 to TRBJ2-1; 7 bases fit TRBD2. The CDR3 sequence is 16 residues long. The ends lost 1 base at V and 2 bases at J; junction bases unmatched: 5. The germline V gene has CDR1 MGHRA and CDR2 YSYEKL.

This clonotype was detected only once. Since a much larger clone is just one base distant, this may be a read error. V is TRBV11-2 and J is TRBJ2-1, with D maybe TRBD1 (6 bases). The CDR3 loop spans 14 amino acids. From germline, CDR1 is SGHAT and CDR2 FQNNGV. For the CDR3, the DNA is TGTGCCAGCAGCCCTCAGGACAGACACAATGAGCGGTTCTTC. Translating it yields CASSPQDRHNERFF.

This clonotype has only a few counts. V is TRBV5-5 and J is TRBJ1-2; D call uncertain. Germline loops: CDR1 SGHKS, CDR2 YYEKEE (reference sequence). The V end was cut by 0 bases, the J end by 0 bases, with 6 bases between. The CDR3 loop spans 14 amino acids. CDR3 in amino acids: CASSLERANYGYTF. The CDR3 DNA is TGTGCCAGCAGCTTGGAAAGGGCTAACTATGGCTACACCTTC.

A note on this clonotype: A read error may be the cause here, since a much bigger clone is one base away. The chain couples TRBV9 to TRBJ1-3; D is ambiguous. The CDR3 covers 16 residues. From germline, CDR1 is SGDLS and CDR2 YYNGEE. CDR3 sequence (DNA): TGTGCCAGCAGCGTAGATGCCGGATTCTCTGGAGACACCATATATTTT. Its translation: CASSVDAGFSGDTIYF.

V usage is TRBV7-2 and J usage is TRBJ2-4; 8 nucleotides align to TRBD1. The DNA end is a closer match to TRBJ2-5, so the J assignment may be wrong. Looked up from germline, CDR1 is SGHTA and CDR2 is FQGNSA. This CDR3 is 15 amino acids long. CDR3 bases: TGTGCCAGCTCAGGGGGCGACCTCTGGGGGGAGACCCAGTACTTC. It yields the protein CASSGGDLWGETQYF.

The table lists this clonotype with a few counts. The chain recombines TRBV2 with TRBJ1-2; D possibly corresponds to TRBD1 (5 bases). Germline V gene data show CDR1 as SNHLY and CDR2 as FYNNEI. V lost 6 bases and J lost 2, with 13 bases in between. The CDR3 spans 14 residues. CDR3 coding DNA: TGTGCCAGCAGGATCGCCGGGACCAACTATGGCTACACCTTC. Its translation is CASRIAGTNYGYTF.

The chain carries TRBV12-3 or TRBV12-4 and TRBJ1-1; 7 bases fit TRBD1. CDR3 length: 14 residues. The V segment lost 1 base and the J segment 7 bases; nucleotides outside the gene matches: 6. As DNA, the CDR3 is TGTGCCAGCAGTTTAGGAGGGGGCGGGGGTGAAGCTTTCTTT. Amino acids: CASSLGGGGGEAFF.

The chain uses TRBV27 and TRBJ2-3; D unclear. The CDR3 totals 15 residues. Germline V CDR1 and CDR2: MNHEY, SMNVEV (reference sequence). The ends were cut back, 7 bases at V and 1 base at J, with 15 bases in the middle. The CDR3 is CASTPMGIGTDTQYF. The CDR3 nucleotides read TGTGCCAGCACCCCTATGGGAATCGGCACAGATACGCAGTATTTT.

This clonotype has a count of ten or more. The rearrangement joins TRBV2 to TRBJ2-2; D gene uncertain. The CDR3 has 14 amino acids. Trimming stripped 4 bases from V and 0 bases from J, with 6 bases between. CDR1 and CDR2 (germline): SNHLY, FYNNEI. The chain's CDR3 is CASSGGPNTGELFF. CDR3 sequence (DNA): TGTGCCAGCAGTGGAGGTCCGAACACCGGGGAGCTGTTTTTT.

J is TRBJ1-2 and V is TRBV7-2, with D unresolved. Germline V gene data show CDR1 as SGHTA and CDR2 as FQGNSA. This CDR3 spans 13 amino acids. Trimming shortened V by 5 bases and J by 1 base, and 8 bases separated the two germline ends. CDR3 sequence (DNA): TGTGCCAGCAGCAGCTACAGTAACTATGGCTACACCTTC. Translated: CASSSYSNYGYTF.

The rearrangement links TRBV7-7 to TRBJ2-2; no clear D. CDR3 length equals 13 residues. Deletions cut 4 bases from V and 4 bases from J, with 7 bases between. Germline V gene lookup returns CDR1 SSHAT and CDR2 FNYEAQ (reference sequence). The chain's CDR3 is CASSYDGTGELFF. The CDR3 DNA reads TGTGCCAGCAGCTACGATGGCACCGGGGAGCTGTTTTTT.

For this clonotype: This sequence may be a read error, since a much larger clone differs from it by one base. The chain combines TRBV9 with TRBJ2-7; D ambiguous. Germline V gene data show CDR1 as SGDLS and CDR2 as YYNGEE. V was shortened by 0 bases and J by 7 bases, with 11 bases between the two germline ends. The CDR3 spans 13 residues. CDR3 bases: TGTGCCAGCAGCGTAGGAGATTCCAATGAGCAGTACTTC. Its translation: CASSVGDSNEQYF.

The chain employs TRBV9 and TRBJ1-2; D might be TRBD1 (5 bases). CDR3 length: 14 amino acids. Germline V gives CDR1 SGDLS, CDR2 YYNGEE. The V end was cut by 4 bases, the J end by 4 bases, with 14 bases between. CDR3 region: CASSLQTASYGYTF. DNA for the CDR3: TGTGCCAGCAGCCTCCAGACAGCGAGCTATGGCTACACCTTC. Variable domain in full (rest from reference TRBV9 and TRBJ1-2): DSGVTQTPKHLITATGQRVTLRCSPRSGDLSVYWYQQSLDQGLQFLIQYYNGEERAKGNILERFSAQQFPDLHSELNLSSLELGDSALYFCASSLQTASYGYTFGSGTRLTVV.

In the case of this clonotype: A much larger clone differs from this one at a single base, so this may be a read error. The chain joins TRBV29-1 to TRBJ2-5; 7 bases agree with TRBD1. Gene TRBJ2-1 matches the end of the DNA better, so the J call may be wrong. Germline V lookup: CDR1 SQVTM, CDR2 ANQGSEA. The CDR3 loop spans 13 amino acids. CDR3 loop: CSVERDRQETQFF. As DNA, the CDR3 is TGCAGCGTTGAAAGGGACAGACAAGAGACCCAGTTCTTC.

J is TRBJ2-3 and V is TRBV28, with a weak D call TRBD1 (5 bases). Trimming stripped 11 bases from V and 1 base from J, with 19 bases between. The length of the CDR3 is 15 residues. The germline V gene encodes CDR1 MDHEN and CDR2 SYDVKM. CDR3 DNA: TGTGCCGCCTTTACGGCAGGCAGGGGCACAGATACGCAGTATTTT. Protein product: CAAFTAGRGTDTQYF.

This rearrangement joins TRBV20-1 to TRBJ1-2; D is unresolved. V was pared by 1 base and J by 2 bases, with 11 bases between. The CDR3 extends over 14 amino acids. Germline-derived CDR1 and CDR2 are DFQATT and SNEGSKA (reference sequence). The DNA of the CDR3 is TGCAGTGCTAGAGGCGTCGGGCAGAACTATGGCTACACCTTC. Translation gives CSARGVGQNYGYTF.

In its sample, this clonotype was seen a few times. The chain recombines TRBV6-5 with TRBJ1-2; 11 nucleotides line up with TRBD1. V trimming: 8 bases; J trimming: 11 bases; junction bases outside the gene matches: 7. The CDR3 extends over 12 amino acids. Germline-derived CDR1 and CDR2 are MNHEY and SVGAGI. The CDR3 coding sequence is TGTGCCAGCCTTGGGGGGACAGGGGGATACACCTTC. Its protein is CASLGGTGGYTF.

This chain joins TRBV9 and TRBJ2-3; 7 positions agree with TRBD2. V was clipped by 0 bases and J by 1 base; unmatched bases: 2. CDR1 and CDR2 from the germline V gene are SGDLS and YYNGEE. The CDR3 loop spans 15 amino acids. The chain's CDR3 is CASSVEAGGTDTQYF. CDR3 coding DNA: TGTGCCAGCAGCGTAGAGGCGGGGGGCACAGATACGCAGTATTTT.

This clonotype was counted ten times or more. The rearrangement joins TRBV7-2 to TRBJ2-3, with D unclear. The CDR3 extends over 14 amino acids. Germline V gene data show CDR1 as SGHTA and CDR2 as FQGNSA. The V end was cut by 1 base, the J end by 2 bases, with 7 bases between. CDR3 bases: TGTGCCAGCAGCTTAGGCGGCTTCACAGATACGCAGTATTTT. Translating it yields CASSLGGFTDTQYF.

This clonotype came up a few times. The chain uses TRBV9 and TRBJ2-3, with a weak D call TRBD2 (6 bases). The ends were cut back, 5 bases at V and 2 bases at J, with 15 bases in the middle. Germline assignment: CDR1 SGDLS and CDR2 YYNGEE. This CDR3 has 15 amino acids. CDR3 residues: CASSGGDQVTDTQYF. The DNA of the CDR3 is TGTGCCAGCAGTGGAGGGGACCAAGTCACAGATACGCAGTATTTT.

As concerns this clonotype: Relative to the germline gene, one junction end is altered; a read error may explain this. V gene TRBV6-2 or TRBV6-3 combines with J gene TRBJ2-5, with D unresolved. The better agreement between TRBJ2-7 and the DNA end casts doubt on the J call. Per germline, CDR1 MNHEY and CDR2 SVGEGT. The CDR3 spans 16 residues. Here the CDR3 reads CASNYSRARLPYEQYF. Here the CDR3 DNA reads TGTGCCAGCAATTACTCGAGAGCCAGACTGCCCTACGAGCAGTACTTC.

Worth noting for this clonotype: Germline and junction disagree at one end, which may indicate a read error. The V call is TRBV4-1, the J call TRBJ1-2, with TRBD1 matching over 7 bases. The CDR3 contains 14 residues. CDR1 is MGHRA, CDR2 YSYEKL, per germline. CDR3 amino acids: CAGSQDDRANGYTF. DNA for the CDR3: TGCGCCGGCAGCCAAGATGACAGGGCCAATGGCTACACCTTC.

The V call is TRBV5-1, the J call TRBJ1-2, with D possibly matching TRBD1 (5 bases). The CDR3 runs 14 residues. Germline V gene data show CDR1 as SGHRS and CDR2 as YFSETQ. Trimming left V 4 bases short and J 2 bases short, with 12 bases between. CDR3 residues: CASSVGEENYGYTF. The CDR3 region has the DNA TGCGCCAGCAGCGTGGGGGAGGAAAACTATGGCTACACCTTC.

This chain connects TRBV7-3 to TRBJ2-7; 11 positions agree with TRBD2. Germline CDR1 and CDR2: SGHTA and FQGTGA. CDR3 length: 17 residues. Trimming took 4 bases from V and 7 from J; bases not matched to a gene: 15. The CDR3 bases are TGTGCCAGCAGCTCTACTGGGGCTAGCGGGGGGTACAATGAGCAGTACTTC. Its translation: CASSSTGASGGYNEQYF.